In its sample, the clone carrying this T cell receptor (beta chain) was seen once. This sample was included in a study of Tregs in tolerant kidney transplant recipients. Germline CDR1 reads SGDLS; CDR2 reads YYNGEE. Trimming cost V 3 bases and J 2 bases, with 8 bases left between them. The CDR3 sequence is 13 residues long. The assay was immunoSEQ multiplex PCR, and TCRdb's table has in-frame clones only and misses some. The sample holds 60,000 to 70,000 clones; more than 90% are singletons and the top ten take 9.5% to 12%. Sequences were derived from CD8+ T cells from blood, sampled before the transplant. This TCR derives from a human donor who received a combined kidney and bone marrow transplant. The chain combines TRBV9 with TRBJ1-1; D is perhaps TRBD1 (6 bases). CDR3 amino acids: CASSAGHNTEAFF. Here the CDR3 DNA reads TGTGCCAGCAGCGCGGGACATAACACTGAAGCTTTCTTT.